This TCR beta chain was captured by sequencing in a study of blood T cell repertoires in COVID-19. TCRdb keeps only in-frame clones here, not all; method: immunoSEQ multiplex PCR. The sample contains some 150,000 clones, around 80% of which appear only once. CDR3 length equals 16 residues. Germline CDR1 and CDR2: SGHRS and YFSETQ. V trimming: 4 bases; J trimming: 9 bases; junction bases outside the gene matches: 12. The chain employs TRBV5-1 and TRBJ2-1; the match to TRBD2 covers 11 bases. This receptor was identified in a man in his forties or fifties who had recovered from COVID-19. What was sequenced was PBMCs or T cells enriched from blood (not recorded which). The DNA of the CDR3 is TGCGCCAGCAGCCACGCCCTAGCGGGGGGTTCCGGTGAGCAGTTCTTC. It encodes CASSHALAGGSGEQFF.